A single sample is the source of the 18 T cell receptor beta chains below, sequenced in a study of long-term antiretroviral therapy in people with HIV. With survey level as its setting, the immunoSEQ assay was v3.0. TCRdb's table, derived via immunoSEQ multiplex PCR, lists solely in-frame clones and lacks some. The table has over 15,000 clones, about 95% seen once. The material sequenced was unsorted PBMCs, taken approximately 6.4 years after starting antiretroviral therapy. The source of these receptors is a woman in her forties or fifties with HIV.

The chain has TRBV28 and TRBJ1-4, with D hard to call. The germline V gene has CDR1 MDHEN and CDR2 SYDVKM. V gave up 1 base and J gave up 5 bases, with 17 bases separating them. The CDR3 runs 17 residues. The CDR3 spells CASSLFSSGHRNEKLFF. For the CDR3, the DNA is TGTGCCAGCAGTTTATTTTCGTCCGGGCACCGAAATGAAAAACTGTTTTTT. Full variable domain (remainder filled in from reference TRBV28 and TRBJ1-4): DVKVTQSSRYLVKRTGEKVFLECVQDMDHENMFWYRQDPGLGLRLIYFSYDVKMKEKGDIPEGYSVSREKKERFSLILESASTNQTSMYLCASSLFSSGHRNEKLFFGSGTQLSVL.

CDR3 sequence reads: CASSEGSGNTGELFF. CDR3 DNA: TGCGCCAGCAGCGAAGGTAGCGGTAACACCGGGGAGCTGTTTTTT. This chain uses TRBV5-1 with TRBJ2-2, with D possibly matching TRBD2 (6 bases). In germline, CDR1 is SGHRS, CDR2 YFSETQ. Trimming removed 4 bases from V and 2 bases from J, with 12 bases in between. This CDR3 spans 15 amino acids.

This clone was found a few times. V gene TRBV19 combines with J gene TRBJ2-1; tentatively, D is TRBD1 or TRBD2 (5 bases each). The germline gives CDR1 LNHDA, CDR2 SQIVND (reference sequence). Deletions cut 2 bases from V and 6 bases from J, with 11 bases between. The CDR3 is 14 amino acids. The CDR3 DNA is TGTGCCAGTAGTATATACCAGGGAGCCAATGAGCAGTTCTTC. Protein product: CASSIYQGANEQFF.

The rearrangement uses TRBV2 and TRBJ1-5; possible D gene TRBD1, 6 bases. Trimming shortened V by 1 base and J by 7 bases, and 14 bases separated the two germline ends. There are 15 residues in the CDR3. Germline CDR1 is SNHLY and CDR2 is FYNNEI. Written as DNA, the CDR3 is TGTGCCAGCAGTGAAGTACCGGGGGCTTGGCAGCCCCAGCATTTT. It codes for CASSEVPGAWQPQHF.

The rearrangement links TRBV7-8 to TRBJ1-2; 7 bases map to TRBD1. This CDR3 is 16 amino acids long. V dropped 2 bases and J dropped 3; count of bases not matched to a gene: 9. Per germline, CDR1 SGHVS and CDR2 FQNEAQ. CDR3 in amino acids: CASSLSSGGEDYGYTF. The CDR3 DNA follows: TGTGCCAGCAGCTTATCCTCAGGGGGGGAGGACTATGGCTACACCTTC.

The chain links TRBV28 to TRBJ1-1; D is perhaps TRBD1 (5 bases). From germline, CDR1 is MDHEN and CDR2 SYDVKM. V gave up 5 bases and J gave up 0 bases, with 7 bases separating them. This CDR3 spans 13 amino acids. CDR3 amino acids: CASSGTVNTEAFF. The DNA for the CDR3 is TGTGCCAGCAGTGGGACTGTGAACACTGAAGCTTTCTTT. The whole variable domain, remainder taken from reference TRBV28 and TRBJ1-1, is DVKVTQSSRYLVKRTGEKVFLECVQDMDHENMFWYRQDPGLGLRLIYFSYDVKMKEKGDIPEGYSVSREKKERFSLILESASTNQTSMYLCASSGTVNTEAFFGQGTRLTVV.

The chain combines TRBV19 with TRBJ2-3; D remains unclear. Germline CDR1 reads LNHDA; CDR2 reads SQIVND (reference sequence). This CDR3 contains 12 residues. Trimming cost V 3 bases and J 6 bases, with 7 bases left between them. This CDR3 reads CASSIGWDTQYF. In DNA, the CDR3 is TGTGCCAGTAGTATCGGGTGGGATACGCAGTATTTT.

The gene calls are TRBV27 and TRBJ2-1; D is unresolved. CDR3 length equals 13 residues. Deletions cut 8 bases from V and 3 bases from J, with 11 bases between. Germline V gene lookup returns CDR1 MNHEY and CDR2 SMNVEV (reference sequence). The CDR3 sequence is CASSAGFYNEQFF. Written as DNA, the CDR3 is TGTGCCAGCTCGGCTGGCTTCTACAATGAGCAGTTCTTC.

The V call is TRBV27, the J call TRBJ1-3; no definite D call. The CDR3 covers 15 residues. With 7 bases removed from V and 2 bases from J, the gap between germline ends came to 15 bases. Germline V gives CDR1 MNHEY, CDR2 SMNVEV (reference sequence). Here the CDR3 reads CASTPYPGPGNTIYF. Here the CDR3 DNA reads TGTGCCAGCACACCATACCCCGGACCTGGAAACACCATATATTTT.

This chain connects TRBV15 to TRBJ1-5, with 10 bases identical to TRBD1. After removal of 1 base from V and 6 bases from J, the junction contained 9 bases not matched to a gene. The germline V gene has CDR1 LNHNV and CDR2 YYDKDF (reference sequence). The CDR3 runs 17 residues. CDR3 nucleotides: TGTGCCACCAGCAGAGGGGTTGGACAGGGGGTAATTCAGCCCCAGCATTTT. This sequence encodes CATSRGVGQGVIQPQHF.

The chain has TRBV27 and TRBJ2-3; D may match TRBD1 or TRBD2 (5 bases each). The CDR3 is 17 amino acids. The V and J ends lost 6 bases and 4 bases respectively, with 23 bases between them. CDR1 is MNHEY, CDR2 SMNVEV, per germline (reference sequence). CDR3 sequence reads: CASSSIPGRDQADTQYF. DNA of the CDR3: TGTGCCAGCAGCTCGATTCCGGGACGCGACCAGGCAGATACGCAGTATTTT.

The CDR3: CASSTGGREKLFF. In DNA, the CDR3 is TGTGCCAGCAGCACGGGGGGACGGGAAAAACTGTTTTTT. The chain employs TRBV7-2 and TRBJ1-4; tentative D call: TRBD1 (5 bases). Trimming removed 5 bases at V and 8 bases at J, with 12 bases between. This CDR3 region has 13 residues. CDR1 is SGHTA and CDR2 is FQGNSA in the germline V gene. Complete variable domain (other parts from reference TRBV7-2 and TRBJ1-4): GAGVSQSPSNKVTEKGKDVELRCDPISGHTALYWYRQSLGQGLEFLIYFQGNSAPDKSGLPSDRFSAERTGGSVSTLTIQRTQQEDSAVYLCASSTGGREKLFFGSGTQLSVL.

The CDR3 coding sequence is TGTGCCAGCAGCGTAGGACCGGGACGAAAGTACAATGAGCAGTTCTTC. It codes for CASSVGPGRKYNEQFF. This chain joins TRBV9 and TRBJ2-1; D may correspond to TRBD1 or TRBD2 (5 bases each). CDR3 length: 16 residues. Germline CDR1 SGDLS, CDR2 YYNGEE. The V end lost 0 bases, the J end lost 4 bases, and 14 bases lay between the germline ends.

The chain is built from TRBV5-1 and TRBJ2-7; D gene ambiguous. Germline CDR1 SGHRS, CDR2 YFSETQ. Between the trimmed V and J ends, which lost 0 bases and 6 bases, there was a span of 7 bases. The CDR3 has 12 residues. The CDR3 coding sequence is TGCGCCAGCAGCTTGGAGGTTGGCGAGCAGTACTTC. The encoded protein is CASSLEVGEQYF.

The chain carries TRBV29-1 and TRBJ2-5; either TRBD1 or TRBD2 may supply D (5 bases each). The CDR3 loop spans 11 amino acids. Between the trimmed V and J ends, which lost 7 bases and 3 bases, there was a span of 9 bases. CDR1 SQVTM and CDR2 ANQGSEA come from the germline V gene. In nucleotides, the CDR3 is TGCAGCGCCCGAGGGGAAGAGACCCAGTACTTC. It translates to CSARGEETQYF.

The chain has TRBV21-1 and TRBJ1-1. TRBV21-1 is labeled a pseudogene. The CDR3 extends over 16 amino acids. The CDR3, as DNA: TGTGCCAGCAGCAAAGCCGGGGGGTGGATGAACACTGAAGCTTTCTTT. This encodes CASSKAGGWMNTEAFF.

The V gene is TRBV11-2, the J gene TRBJ1-3; no clear D. The CDR3 is 11 residues long. Trimming took 4 bases from V and 4 from J, leaving 2 bases between them. Germline V gene data show CDR1 as SGHAT and CDR2 as FQNNGV. Written as DNA, the CDR3 is TGTGCCAGCAGCTACGGAAACACCATATATTTT. It codes for CASSYGNTIYF.

This rearrangement joins TRBV5-1 to TRBJ1-2; D might be TRBD1 (5 bases). Germline CDR1 and CDR2: SGHRS and YFSETQ. This CDR3 spans 15 amino acids. The V gene lost 0 bases and the J gene lost 0 bases, with 9 bases spanning the gap. The CDR3 region has the DNA TGCGCCAGCAGCTTGGGGGGCAGCTCTAACTATGGCTACACCTTC. This translates into CASSLGGSSNYGYTF.